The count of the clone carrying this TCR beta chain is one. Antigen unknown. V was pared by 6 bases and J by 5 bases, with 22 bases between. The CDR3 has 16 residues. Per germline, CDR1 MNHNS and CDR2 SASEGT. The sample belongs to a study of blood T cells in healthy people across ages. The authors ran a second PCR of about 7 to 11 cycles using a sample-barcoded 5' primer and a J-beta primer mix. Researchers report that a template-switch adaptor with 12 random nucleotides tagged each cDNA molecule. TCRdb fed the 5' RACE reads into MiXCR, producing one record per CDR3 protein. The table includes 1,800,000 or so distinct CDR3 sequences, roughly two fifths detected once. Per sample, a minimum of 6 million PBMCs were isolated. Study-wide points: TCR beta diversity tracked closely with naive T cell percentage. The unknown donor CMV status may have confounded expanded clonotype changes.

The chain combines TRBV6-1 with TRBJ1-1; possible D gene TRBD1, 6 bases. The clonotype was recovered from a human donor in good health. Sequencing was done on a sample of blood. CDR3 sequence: CASRGTDRWGGTEAFF. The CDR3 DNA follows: TGTGCCAGCAGGGGAACCGACAGGTGGGGGGGGACTGAAGCTTTCTTT.